The sequence of this T cell receptor beta chain was determined in a study of Graves' ophthalmopathy and Graves' hyperthyroidism. Study-level information: No progression to ophthalmopathy over 18 months defined stable hyperthyroidism.

RNA transcripts were the template, and TCR beta CDR3 regions were amplified from them. After a first-round RT-PCR with HTBI primers, a second-round multiplex PCR was run. TCRdb itself ran the multiplex PCR reads through MiXCR, one entry per CDR3 protein. In the table there are 1 million to 1.3 million distinct CDR3 sequences, less than 45% of which are singletons. This clonotype showed up many times. Its antigen is unknown. People with hyperthyroidism were aged 18 to 65 and newly diagnosed, under 2 months' duration. V lost 3 bases and J lost 6, with 11 bases in between. The CDR3 covers 12 residues. Germline V CDR1 and CDR2: SQVTM, ANQGSEA. Overall study findings and caveats: Blood also held most thyroid clonotypes expanded above 0.001 frequency. Ophthalmopathy progression prediction by the model yielded a sensitivity of more than 60% and a specificity of under 80%.

This TCR was sampled from an adult man with Graves' hyperthyroidism. The V gene is TRBV29-1, the J gene TRBJ1-2, with D uncertain. Sample: peripheral blood or thyroid tissue (not recorded which). Here the CDR3 reads CSVESLRNGYTF. In nucleotides, the CDR3 is TGCAGCGTTGAGAGCCTTCGGAATGGCTACACCTTC.